The rows below give T cell receptor beta chains drawn from one sample of a study of metastatic and nonmetastatic thyroid tumors. TCRdb called clones again from the PCR reads with MiXCR. The data show 34,000 or so clones, with around 20% seen just once and under 9.5% held by the top ten. Sequencing was done on a sample of blood. Receptor source: a female donor with papillary thyroid cancer or a benign thyroid nodule (not recorded which). Some clones in this sample may be carry-over from other donors' samples. Each CDR3 is given with its conserved first and last residue. The D gene is left open where the match is weak. Rows may omit the clone size; those that give it use once, few, many or a size class.

v_call	clone_size	d_call	j_call	cdr3_length	cdr3_aa	cdr3_nt
TRBV6-1	few	.	TRBJ1-1	14	CASRVTAFGTEAFF	TGTGCCAGCAGGGTGACAGCCTTCGGCACTGAAGCTTTCTTT
TRBV9	many	.	TRBJ2-1	17	CASSVGIGGAQDNEQFF	TGTGCCAGCAGCGTAGGGATCGGAGGGGCTCAGGACAATGAGCAGTTCTTC
TRBV19	many	.	TRBJ2-7	13	CASTRGSSYEQYF	TGTGCCAGTACGAGGGGGTCCTCCTACGAGCAGTACTTC
TRBV10-3	many	.	TRBJ2-1	13	CAISDQEYNEQFF	TGTGCCATCAGTGACCAGGAATACAATGAGCAGTTCTTC
TRBV10-2	few	.	TRBJ2-5	11	CASSERETQYF	TGCGCCAGCAGTGAGAGAGAGACCCAGTACTTC
TRBV20-1	many	.	TRBJ1-1	13	CSAGSLGGTEAFF	TGCAGTGCTGGGAGCCTTGGGGGCACTGAAGCTTTCTTT
TRBV5-1	.	.	TRBJ2-7	13	CASSSTSSYEQYF	TGCGCCAGCAGCTCGACCAGCTCCTACGAGCAGTACTTC
TRBV20-1	medium-sized	.	TRBJ1-5	14	CSARETGEVQPQHF	TGCAGTGCTAGAGAAACTGGGGAGGTTCAGCCCCAGCATTTT
TRBV12-3/TRBV12-4	.	TRBD2	TRBJ2-7	17	CASSGVRGLAVSYEQYF	TGTGCCAGCAGTGGGGTCCGGGGACTAGCGGTCTCCTACGAGCAGTACTTC
TRBV5-4	many	.	TRBJ2-3	15	CASSLNGVNTDTQYF	TGTGCCAGCAGCTTAAACGGGGTGAACACAGATACGCAGTATTTT
TRBV6-1	medium-sized	TRBD1	TRBJ1-6	15	CASSPWTGGGSPLHF	TGTGCCAGCAGCCCTTGGACAGGGGGGGGTTCACCCCTCCACTTT
TRBV30	.	.	TRBJ1-2	12	CAWSPRPLGYTF	TGTGCCTGGAGTCCAAGACCCCTAGGCTACACCTTC